This TCR beta chain was identified during a study of T cell changes during pregnancy in multiple sclerosis. The ends were cut back, 5 bases at V and 0 bases at J, with 4 bases in the middle. The length of the CDR3 is 12 residues. Germline-derived CDR1 and CDR2 are KGHSH and LQKENI. Some clones are missing from TCRdb's copy, which holds only in-frame ones; the method was immunoSEQ multiplex PCR. This sample has about 66,000 clones, with roughly 90% found just once. V and J are TRBV18 and TRBJ1-1; D call uncertain. This clonotype was obtained from a female donor with multiple sclerosis, enrolled in a pregnancy study. Specimen: CD8+ T cells from peripheral blood mononuclear cells, collected before pregnancy. CDR3 coding DNA: TGTGCCAGCTCAACAATGAACACTGAAGCTTTCTTT. This codes for CASSTMNTEAFF.